These T cell receptor beta chains were read from a single sample in a study of identical twins. TCRdb reprocessed the 5' RACE reads via MiXCR and lists one record per CDR3 protein. Among approximately 630,000 distinct CDR3 sequences listed, just over 7% were seen once. The sample also formed part of further work on yellow fever vaccine responses in identical twins.

Sequencing was done on a sample of PBMCs. The receptor source for this set is a woman aged 18-29 years in good health. Both conserved end residues are part of each CDR3. A D gene is named only where the DNA matches it firmly. Size is omitted from some rows. Given values are once, few, many or a class for expanded clones.

j_call: TRBJ1-2
clone_size: many
d_call: NA
v_call: TRBV28
cdr3_length: 15
cdr3_nt: TGTGCCAGCAGTTTTGAGGGGGAGAGACTCTATGGCTACACCTTC
cdr3_aa: CASSFEGERLYGYTF

j_call: TRBJ2-5
clone_size: NA
d_call: NA
v_call: TRBV3-1
cdr3_length: 11
cdr3_nt: TGTGCCAGCACCTCAAGAGAGACCCAGTACTTC
cdr3_aa: CASTSRETQYF

j_call: TRBJ2-5
clone_size: NA
d_call: NA
v_call: TRBV29-1
cdr3_length: 13
cdr3_nt: TGCAGCGTAGAAGTGCCGATCCAAGAGACCCAGTACTTC
cdr3_aa: CSVEVPIQETQYF

j_call: TRBJ2-7
clone_size: few
d_call: NA
v_call: TRBV11-3
cdr3_length: 13
cdr3_nt: TGTGCCCCCAAGGGCGGGGGCCTCTACGAGCAGTACTTC
cdr3_aa: CAPKGGGLYEQYF

j_call: TRBJ2-7
clone_size: few
d_call: NA
v_call: TRBV29-1
cdr3_length: 13
cdr3_nt: TGCAGCGTTGAAACGACAGGTCTGAACGAGCAGTACTTC
cdr3_aa: CSVETTGLNEQYF

j_call: TRBJ2-1
clone_size: NA
d_call: TRBD1
v_call: TRBV20-1
cdr3_length: 13
cdr3_nt: TGCAGTGCCTGGACAGGGCGACTCCATGAGCAGTTCTTC
cdr3_aa: CSAWTGRLHEQFF

j_call: TRBJ1-2
clone_size: few
d_call: TRBD1
v_call: TRBV2
cdr3_length: 14
cdr3_nt: TGTGCCAGCGGCGTCCGGACAGGGGGCGATGGCTACACCTTC
cdr3_aa: CASGVRTGGDGYTF

j_call: TRBJ1-2
clone_size: many
d_call: TRBD1
v_call: TRBV29-1
cdr3_length: 11
cdr3_nt: TGCAGTTGCTTAGGGGGCCAGGGCTACACCTTC
cdr3_aa: CSCLGGQGYTF

j_call: TRBJ2-7
clone_size: few
d_call: TRBD1
v_call: TRBV29-1
cdr3_length: 17
cdr3_nt: TGCAGCGTTGGGGGGGACCATGGGTCACGGACAGGGGACGAGCAGTACTTC
cdr3_aa: CSVGGDHGSRTGDEQYF

j_call: TRBJ2-5
clone_size: few
d_call: NA
v_call: TRBV12-3/TRBV12-4
cdr3_length: 15
cdr3_nt: TGTGCCAGCAGTTTGCGGGGGCCCCTCCGGGAGACCCAGTACTTC
cdr3_aa: CASSLRGPLRETQYF

j_call: TRBJ2-3
clone_size: NA
d_call: NA
v_call: TRBV20-1
cdr3_length: 15
cdr3_nt: TGCAGTGCTAGAGATTCTCGGGAGCCCACAGATACGCAGTATTTT
cdr3_aa: CSARDSREPTDTQYF

j_call: TRBJ1-2
clone_size: many
d_call: TRBD1
v_call: TRBV13
cdr3_length: 15
cdr3_nt: TGTGCCAGCAGCCCGAATCCGGGACAGAACTATGGCTACACCTTC
cdr3_aa: CASSPNPGQNYGYTF

j_call: TRBJ1-5
clone_size: many
d_call: NA
v_call: TRBV7-2
cdr3_length: 17
cdr3_nt: TGTGCCAGCAGCCGGCGGAGGGACAACCCTTTAGATCAGCCCCAGCATTTT
cdr3_aa: CASSRRRDNPLDQPQHF

j_call: TRBJ1-1
clone_size: few
d_call: TRBD1
v_call: TRBV12-3/TRBV12-4
cdr3_length: 15
cdr3_nt: TGTGCCAGCAGTTACCGGACAGGGAGGAACACTGAAGCTTTCTTT
cdr3_aa: CASSYRTGRNTEAFF

j_call: TRBJ2-7
clone_size: many
d_call: TRBD2
v_call: TRBV7-3
cdr3_length: 15
cdr3_nt: TGTGCCAGCAGCGAGGGACTAGCGGGAGCCTACGAGCAGTACTTC
cdr3_aa: CASSEGLAGAYEQYF

j_call: TRBJ1-1
clone_size: many
d_call: NA
v_call: TRBV7-9
cdr3_length: 16
cdr3_nt: TGTGCCAGCAGCGCGGTGCTGAGTGGATTTGACACTGAAGCTTTCTTT
cdr3_aa: CASSAVLSGFDTEAFF

j_call: TRBJ2-5
clone_size: few
d_call: NA
v_call: TRBV5-1
cdr3_length: 13
cdr3_nt: TGCGCCAGCAGCGACGGGGACCAAGAGACCCAGTACTTC
cdr3_aa: CASSDGDQETQYF

j_call: TRBJ1-5
clone_size: many
d_call: NA
v_call: TRBV12-3/TRBV12-4
cdr3_length: 16
cdr3_nt: TGTGCCAGCAGTCCCAGGGTAGGGGGGGCGGATCAGCCCCAGCATTTT
cdr3_aa: CASSPRVGGADQPQHF

j_call: TRBJ2-7
clone_size: NA
d_call: NA
v_call: TRBV4-1
cdr3_length: 19
cdr3_nt: TGCGCCAGCAGCCAAGGAAATGACGTTGGGGGCCTCGGTCGGGACGAGCAGTACTTC
cdr3_aa: CASSQGNDVGGLGRDEQYF

j_call: TRBJ2-3
clone_size: many
d_call: NA
v_call: TRBV29-1
cdr3_length: 14
cdr3_nt: TGCAGCGTTGTGGCGGCCAAGGATCCAGATACGCAGTATTTT
cdr3_aa: CSVVAAKDPDTQYF

j_call: TRBJ1-5
clone_size: many
d_call: NA
v_call: TRBV20-1
cdr3_length: 15
cdr3_nt: TGCAGTGCTAGGGACCTGAAGGCCGGGGCTCAGCCCCAGCATTTT
cdr3_aa: CSARDLKAGAQPQHF

j_call: TRBJ2-5
clone_size: many
d_call: NA
v_call: TRBV10-3
cdr3_length: 14
cdr3_nt: TGTGCCATCAGTGAGTACCAGCCTCAAGAGACCCAGTACTTC
cdr3_aa: CAISEYQPQETQYF